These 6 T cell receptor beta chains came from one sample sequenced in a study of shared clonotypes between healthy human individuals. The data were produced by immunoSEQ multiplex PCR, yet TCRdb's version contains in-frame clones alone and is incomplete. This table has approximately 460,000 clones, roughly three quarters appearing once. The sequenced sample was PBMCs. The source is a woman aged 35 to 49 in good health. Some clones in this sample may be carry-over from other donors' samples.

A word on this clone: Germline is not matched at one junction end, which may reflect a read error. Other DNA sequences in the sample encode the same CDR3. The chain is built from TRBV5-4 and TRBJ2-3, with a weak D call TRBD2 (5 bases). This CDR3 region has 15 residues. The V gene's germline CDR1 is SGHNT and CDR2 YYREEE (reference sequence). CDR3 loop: CASSQELRGTDTQYF. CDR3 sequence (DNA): TGCGCCAGCAGCCAGGAGCTTAGAGGGACAGATACGCAGTATTTT.

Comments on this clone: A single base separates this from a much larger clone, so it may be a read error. CDR3: CASSLFLVTTTEELFF. The CDR3, as DNA: TGTGCCAGCAGCTTATTTCTAGTAACTACCACCGAGGAGCTGTTTTTT. The J gene is TRBJ2-2, the V gene TRBV7-2; D uncertain. The germline V gene has CDR1 SGHTA and CDR2 FQGNSA. The CDR3 is 16 residues long.

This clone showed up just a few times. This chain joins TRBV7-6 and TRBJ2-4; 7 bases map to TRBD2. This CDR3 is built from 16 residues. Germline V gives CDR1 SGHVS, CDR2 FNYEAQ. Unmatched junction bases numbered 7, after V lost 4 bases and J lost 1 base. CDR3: CASSSEPGRAKNIQYF. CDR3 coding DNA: TGTGCCAGCAGCTCGGAGCCCGGGAGGGCCAAAAACATTCAGTACTTC.

CDR3 nucleotide sequence: TGTGCCAGCAGCTTTGGAGGGGCAGGGGGAGGCAATGAGCAGTTCTTC. It translates to CASSFGGAGGGNEQFF. The rearrangement uses TRBV7-9 and TRBJ2-1; D might be TRBD1 (7 bases). Germline V gives CDR1 SEHNR, CDR2 FQNEAQ (reference sequence). With 3 bases removed from V and 6 bases from J, the gap between germline ends came to 18 bases. The CDR3 has 16 amino acids.

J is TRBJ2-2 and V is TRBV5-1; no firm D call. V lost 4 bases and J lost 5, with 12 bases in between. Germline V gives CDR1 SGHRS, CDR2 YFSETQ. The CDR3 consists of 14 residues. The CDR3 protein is CASSPLGTTGELFF. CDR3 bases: TGCGCCAGCAGCCCCCTCGGTACAACCGGGGAGCTGTTTTTT.

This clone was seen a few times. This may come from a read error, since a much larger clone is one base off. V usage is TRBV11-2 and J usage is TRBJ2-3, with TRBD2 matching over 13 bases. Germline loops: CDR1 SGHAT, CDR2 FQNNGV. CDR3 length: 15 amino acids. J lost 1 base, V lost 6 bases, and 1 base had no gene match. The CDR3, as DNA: TGTGCCAGCAGTGGGACTAGCGGGGGCACAGATACGCAGTATTTT. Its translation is CASSGTSGGTDTQYF.